The subject of this entry is one T cell receptor beta chain. Under the authors' procedure: Amplification with reference gene primers provided the estimates of nucleated cell counts. Here immunoSEQ multiplex PCR was the method, and the copy in TCRdb shows in-frame clones only, minus some. D and trimming come from the DNA, and the V and J calls and clone size come from that table. This table holds fewer than 200,000 clones, about 84% found once. The data stem from a study of blood T cell repertoires in COVID-19. Study-level information: Sample material is recorded as cDNA or gDNA derived from T cells, B-cell-depleted T cells, or PBMCs.

This clonotype originated in a human donor in a cohort sampled during active COVID-19. The sample taken for sequencing was peripheral blood.

Here the CDR3 reads CASSYGQGAATEAFF. The CDR3 DNA follows: TGTGCCAGCAGCTACGGACAGGGGGCGGCCACTGAAGCTTTCTTT. This chain uses TRBV7-6 with TRBJ1-1; TRBD1 agrees at 11 bases. Trimming at V came to 4 bases and at J to 4 bases, leaving 5 bases not matched to a gene. Looked up from germline, CDR1 is SGHVS and CDR2 is FNYEAQ. This CDR3 has 15 residues.